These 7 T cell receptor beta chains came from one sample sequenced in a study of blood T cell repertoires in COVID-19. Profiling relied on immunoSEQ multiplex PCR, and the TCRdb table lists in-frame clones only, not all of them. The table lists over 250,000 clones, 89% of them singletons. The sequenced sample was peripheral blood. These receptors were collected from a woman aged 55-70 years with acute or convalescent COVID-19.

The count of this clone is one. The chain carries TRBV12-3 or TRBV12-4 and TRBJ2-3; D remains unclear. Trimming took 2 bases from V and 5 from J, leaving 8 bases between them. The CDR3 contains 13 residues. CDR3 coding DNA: TGTGCCAGCAGTTTACCGTTAGAAGATACGCAGTATTTT. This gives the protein CASSLPLEDTQYF.

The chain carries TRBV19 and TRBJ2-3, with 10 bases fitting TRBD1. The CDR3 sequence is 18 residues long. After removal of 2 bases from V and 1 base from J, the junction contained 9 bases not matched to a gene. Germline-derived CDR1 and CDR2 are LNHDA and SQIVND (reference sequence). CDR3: CASSILHRDRGRTDTQYF. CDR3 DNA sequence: TGTGCCAGTAGTATACTTCACCGGGACAGGGGTCGCACAGATACGCAGTATTTT. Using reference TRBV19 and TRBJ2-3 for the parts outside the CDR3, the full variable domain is DGGITQSPKYLFRKEGQNVTLSCEQNLNHDAMYWYRQDPGQGLRLIYYSQIVNDFQKGDIAEGYSVSREKKESFPLTVTSAQKNPTAFYLCASSILHRDRGRTDTQYFGPGTRLTVL.

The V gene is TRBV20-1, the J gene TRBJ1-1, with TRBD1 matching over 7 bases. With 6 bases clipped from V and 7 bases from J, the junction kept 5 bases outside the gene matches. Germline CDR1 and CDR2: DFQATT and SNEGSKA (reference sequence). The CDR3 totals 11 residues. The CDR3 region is CSAGGTVEAFF. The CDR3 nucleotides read TGCAGTGCGGGTGGGACAGTTGAAGCTTTCTTT.

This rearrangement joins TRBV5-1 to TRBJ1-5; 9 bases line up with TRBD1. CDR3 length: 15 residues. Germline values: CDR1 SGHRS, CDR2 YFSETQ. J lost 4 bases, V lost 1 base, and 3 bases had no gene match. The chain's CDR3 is CASSLTGGENQPQHF. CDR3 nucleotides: TGCGCCAGCAGCTTGACAGGGGGCGAGAATCAGCCCCAGCATTTT. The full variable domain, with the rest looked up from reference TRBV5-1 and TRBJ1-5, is KAGVTQTPRYLIKTRGQQVTLSCSPISGHRSVSWYQQTPGQGLQFLFEYFSETQRNKGNFPGRFSGRQFSNSRSEMNVSTLELGDSALYLCASSLTGGENQPQHFGDGTRLSIL.

CDR3 bases: TGTGCCAGCACCGAGGGCACAACTAATGAAAAACTGTTTTTT. It is translated as CASTEGTTNEKLFF. This chain joins TRBV6-5 and TRBJ1-4, with unresolved D. The V gene lost 7 bases and the J gene lost 0 bases, with 9 bases spanning the gap. Germline V lookup: CDR1 MNHEY, CDR2 SVGAGI. The CDR3 loop spans 14 amino acids.

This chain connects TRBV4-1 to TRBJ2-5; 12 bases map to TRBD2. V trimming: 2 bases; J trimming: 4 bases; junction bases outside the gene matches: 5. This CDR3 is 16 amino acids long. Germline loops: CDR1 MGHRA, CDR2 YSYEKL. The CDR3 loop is CASSQSLAGGAETQYF. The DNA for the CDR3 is TGCGCCAGCAGCCAATCACTAGCGGGGGGCGCAGAGACCCAGTACTTC.

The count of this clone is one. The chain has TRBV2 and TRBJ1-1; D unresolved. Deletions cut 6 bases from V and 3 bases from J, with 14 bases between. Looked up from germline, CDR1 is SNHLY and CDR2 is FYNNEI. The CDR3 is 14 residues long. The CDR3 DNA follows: TGTGCCAGCAGCCCAACTTCTATGGACACTGAAGCTTTCTTT. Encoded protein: CASSPTSMDTEAFF.